These 9 T cell receptor beta chains were sequenced from one sample in a study of beta chain features in type 1 diabetes (dated by TCRdb to the late 2010s). Study-wide findings and limitations: In all four CD4+ subsets, TCRB CDR3 length was moderately but significantly shorter in type 1 diabetes patients.

No antigen has been assigned to these receptors. Library creation used the immunoSEQ multiplex PCR assay. The High Capacity cDNA Reverse Transcription Kit was used to reverse transcribe all of the isolated RNA, meaning that expressed TCRB transcripts were what got sequenced. The clones in this table, taken by TCRdb from immuneACCESS, are in-frame only. Not every clone is retained; where verified, under half of the shortfall comes from an unresolved V gene, and the cause of the rest is unknown. Here the sample has around 120,000 clones; around 15% occur a single time. The ten biggest clones cover 2% to 3% of the sample. Sequencing was performed on central memory CD4+ T cells from blood. Receptors originate from a man between 18 and 29 years old with type 1 diabetes.

This chain uses TRBV12-2 with TRBJ2-7; TRBD1 reflects the table's D call only, with no check against the DNA. TRBV12-2 is listed as a pseudogene. This CDR3 has 20 amino acids. The chain's CDR3 is CASRFPATRTGTGVTYEQYF. As DNA, the CDR3 is TGTGCAAGTCGCTTCCCGGCCACTAGAACCGGGACAGGGGTGACCTACGAGCAGTACTTC.

This clone appeared a few times. The chain links TRBV7-3 to TRBJ2-7; D unresolved. CDR1 is SGHTA, CDR2 FQGTGA, per germline. There are 13 residues in the CDR3. The V gene lost 0 bases and the J gene lost 7 bases, with 10 bases spanning the gap. CDR3 DNA: TGTGCCAGCAGCTTAACTTCACGGACGGAGCAGTACTTC. Encoded protein: CASSLTSRTEQYF.

The chain is built from TRBV15 and TRBJ2-7; no definite D call. Germline assignment: CDR1 LNHNV and CDR2 YYDKDF (reference sequence). CDR3 length: 15 amino acids. The ends were cut back, 0 bases at V and 4 bases at J, with 13 bases in the middle. In DNA form, the CDR3 reads TGTGCCACCAGCAGAGAGAGTGCCCTCGGGTACGAGCAGTACTTC. It encodes CATSRESALGYEQYF. Complete variable domain (other parts from reference TRBV15 and TRBJ2-7): DAMVIQNPRYQVTQFGKPVTLSCSQTLNHNVMYWYQQKSSQAPKLLFHYYDKDFNNEADTPDNFQSRRPNTSFCFLDIRSPGLGDTAMYLCATSRESALGYEQYFGPGTRLTVT.

The chain recombines TRBV4-3 with TRBJ2-1; 10 bases fit TRBD2. This CDR3 region has 22 residues. Unmatched junction bases numbered 20, after V lost 3 bases and J lost 0 bases. Germline V gene data show CDR1 as LGHNA and CDR2 as YSLEER. CDR3 region: CASSQGPGGVASGGSSYNEQFF. Written as DNA, the CDR3 is TGCGCCAGCAGCCAGGGGCCTGGTGGGGTGGCTAGCGGGGGCAGCTCCTACAATGAGCAGTTCTTC.

The chain employs TRBV2 and TRBJ2-3; D might be TRBD1 or TRBD2, each matching 7 bases. The CDR3 runs 15 residues. The V end lost 5 bases, the J end lost 2 bases, and 14 bases lay between the germline ends. Germline V gene lookup returns CDR1 SNHLY and CDR2 FYNNEI. The CDR3 nucleotides read TGTGCCAGCAGTCGGGGGGACAGCTACACAGATACGCAGTATTTT. It encodes CASSRGDSYTDTQYF.

The chain links TRBV28 to TRBJ2-7; no clear D gene. The V gene's germline CDR1 is MDHEN and CDR2 SYDVKM. This CDR3 has 12 residues. With 6 bases removed from V and 5 bases from J, the gap between germline ends came to 11 bases. CDR3 loop: CASRDPPDEQYF. CDR3 nucleotide sequence: TGTGCCAGCAGAGACCCCCCTGACGAGCAGTACTTC.

The rearrangement uses TRBV27 and TRBJ2-6, with D perhaps matching TRBD1 (7 bases). Trimming shortened V by 8 bases and J by 1 base, and 18 bases separated the two germline ends. There are 17 residues in the CDR3. Germline V gene data show CDR1 as MNHEY and CDR2 as SMNVEV (reference sequence). The CDR3 sequence is CASSAGQFRSGANVLTF. CDR3 coding DNA: TGTGCCAGCTCGGCGGGACAGTTCAGATCTGGGGCCAACGTCCTGACTTTC.

This clone appeared a few times. This sequence joins TRBV29-1 and TRBJ2-1; 15 bases are shared with TRBD2. This CDR3 has 14 residues. V lost 3 bases and J lost 13; bases outside the gene matches: 7. Germline CDR1 SQVTM, CDR2 ANQGSEA. CDR3 coding DNA: TGCAGCGTTGACGGACTAGCGGGAGGGCGAGGACAGTTCTTC. Translation: CSVDGLAGGRGQFF.

This clone has a handful of counts. The CDR3 DNA is TGTGCCAGCACCCCGTCCGGGGGATCAGATACGCAGTATTTT. Translation: CASTPSGGSDTQYF. This chain links TRBV6-6 with TRBJ2-3, with D possibly matching TRBD2 (6 bases). The germline gives CDR1 MNHNY, CDR2 SVGAGI (reference sequence). Deletions cut 7 bases from V and 4 bases from J, with 15 bases between. CDR3 length: 14 amino acids.